This is a list of T cell receptor beta chains from one sample in a study of blood T cells in healthy people across ages. MiXCR, run by TCRdb on the 5' RACE reads, gives a single entry per CDR3 protein. Of 550,000 to 650,000 distinct CDR3 sequences listed, roughly a quarter were seen once; the top ten hold about 3.9%. The sample was also reused in another study, on T cells of mothers and their children.

Sequenced material: blood. The origin of the receptors is a boy aged 2-15 years in good health. The CDR3 runs from the conserved cysteine through the conserved F or W. A D gene is named only where the DNA matches it firmly. Size is stated for part of the rows, as once, few or many counts, or as a class when the clone is expanded.

clone_size	v_call	d_call	j_call	cdr3_aa	cdr3_nt
.	TRBV7-2	TRBD2	TRBJ2-1	CASSPDGSGAAEQFF	TGTGCCAGCAGCCCGGATGGTAGCGGGGCGGCTGAGCAGTTCTTC
few	TRBV6-7	.	TRBJ2-4	CASSRDIAKNIQYF	TGTGCCAGCTCCCGGGATATAGCCAAAAACATTCAGTACTTC
few	TRBV29-1	.	TRBJ1-2	CSVEVYDEGYGYTF	TGCAGCGTTGAAGTCTATGACGAGGGATATGGCTACACCTTC
.	TRBV6-2/TRBV6-3	.	TRBJ2-5	CASSNLAKETQYF	TGTGCCAGCAGTAATCTAGCGAAAGAGACCCAGTACTTC
.	TRBV7-6	TRBD2	TRBJ2-5	CASSLELRASGKAETQYF	TGTGCCAGCAGCTTAGAGCTTAGGGCTAGCGGGAAGGCGGAGACCCAGTACTTC
.	TRBV20-1	.	TRBJ2-5	CSARREYGRETQYF	TGCAGTGCTAGAAGGGAATACGGAAGAGAGACCCAGTACTTC
.	TRBV25-1	.	TRBJ2-5	CASSGGRGETQYF	TGTGCCAGCAGTGGTGGGAGGGGGGAGACCCAGTACTTC
few	TRBV15	.	TRBJ1-2	CATSRVPAREGYTF	TGTGCCACCAGCCGGGTGCCTGCCAGAGAGGGCTACACCTTC
.	TRBV7-9	.	TRBJ2-2	CASSSITGELFF	TGTGCCAGCAGCTCGATCACCGGGGAGCTGTTTTTT
.	TRBV5-1	TRBD1	TRBJ2-7	CASSVLTGSDEQYF	TGCGCCAGCAGCGTCCTGACAGGGTCGGACGAGCAGTACTTC
.	TRBV6-2/TRBV6-3	.	TRBJ2-7	CASRGRQLTEQYF	TGTGCCAGCCGGGGGCGTCAACTAACCGAGCAGTACTTC
once	TRBV12-3/TRBV12-4	TRBD1	TRBJ2-6	CASSLARTGLNVLTF	TGTGCCAGCAGTTTAGCCCGGACAGGTTTGAACGTCCTGACTTTC
few	TRBV7-9	.	TRBJ1-5	CASSSTTGSNQPQHF	TGTGCCAGCAGCTCAACCACAGGTAGCAATCAGCCCCAGCATTTT
few	TRBV2	TRBD1	TRBJ2-1	CASIGDRYANEQSF	TGTGCCAGCATCGGGGACAGGTATGCCAATGAGCAGTCCTTC
few	TRBV30	.	TRBJ2-2	CAWSTAGPGELFF	TGTGCCTGGAGTACGGCGGGACCCGGGGAGCTGTTTTTT
.	TRBV6-5	.	TRBJ1-1	CASSYSSNMDTEAFF	TGTGCCAGCAGTTACTCGAGTAACATGGACACTGAAGCTTTCTTT
few	TRBV12-3/TRBV12-4	.	TRBJ1-4	CASSPNGEKLFF	TGTGCCAGCAGTCCAAACGGTGAAAAACTGTTTTTT
.	TRBV7-2	TRBD1	TRBJ1-2	CASRGDRDGYGYTF	TGTGCCAGCAGAGGGGACAGGGACGGCTATGGCTACACCTTC
few	TRBV29-1	.	TRBJ1-2	CSVAGDNYGYTF	TGCAGCGTTGCAGGGGATAACTATGGCTACACCTTC
.	TRBV27	TRBD1	TRBJ1-4	CASSPGQPHEKLFF	TGTGCCAGCAGCCCGGGACAGCCTCATGAAAAACTGTTTTTT
.	TRBV25-1	.	TRBJ2-7	CASALGGGYEQYF	TGTGCCAGCGCTTTAGGAGGGGGGTACGAGCAGTACTTC
few	TRBV13	.	TRBJ2-5	CASSSRDGGEETQYF	TGTGCCAGCAGTAGCCGGGACGGGGGAGAGGAGACCCAGTACTTC
few	TRBV25-1	TRBD1	TRBJ2-7	CASSQPGTVYEQYF	TGTGCCAGCAGTCAGCCCGGGACAGTCTACGAGCAGTACTTC
.	TRBV5-5	TRBD1	TRBJ1-5	CASSPGQGGQPQHF	TGTGCCAGCAGCCCGGGACAGGGGGGTCAGCCCCAGCATTTT
.	TRBV5-1	TRBD1	TRBJ2-4	CASSLEGQGKNIQYF	TGCGCCAGCAGCTTGGAGGGACAGGGAAAAAACATTCAGTACTTC
few	TRBV4-2	TRBD2	TRBJ2-5	CASSQQLAGGAREQYF	TGTGCCAGCAGCCAACAACTAGCGGGGGGGGCCCGGGAGCAGTACTTC
.	TRBV27	.	TRBJ2-7	CASSFGWGATYEQYF	TGTGCCAGCAGTTTCGGGTGGGGGGCAACCTACGAGCAGTACTTC
few	TRBV30	.	TRBJ2-3	CAWSVHVSTDTQYF	TGTGCCTGGAGTGTACATGTGAGCACAGATACGCAGTATTTT
few	TRBV7-2	.	TRBJ2-7	CASSSPGTYEQYF	TGTGCCAGCAGCTCCCCGGGGACCTACGAGCAGTACTTC
few	TRBV7-9	.	TRBJ2-7	CASSATTGYPYEQYF	TGTGCCAGCAGCGCAACCACAGGGTATCCCTACGAGCAGTACTTC
few	TRBV30	.	TRBJ1-2	CAWSVPRYNYGYTF	TGTGCCTGGAGTGTGCCCAGATATAACTATGGCTACACCTTC
.	TRBV12-3/TRBV12-4	TRBD1	TRBJ2-2	CASSPQGAGAGELFF	TGTGCCAGCAGTCCCCAGGGGGCTGGGGCCGGGGAGCTGTTTTTT
.	TRBV27	TRBD1	TRBJ2-5	CASSLQGVGKTQYF	TGTGCCAGCAGTCTACAGGGGGTAGGGAAGACCCAGTACTTC
few	TRBV5-1	.	TRBJ2-1	CASSLSPINEQFF	TGCGCCAGCAGCTTGAGTCCGATCAATGAGCAGTTCTTC
.	TRBV11-1	TRBD2	TRBJ2-5	CASSLEAGGAEETQYF	TGTGCCAGCAGCTTAGAGGCCGGGGGGGCCGAAGAGACCCAGTACTTC
few	TRBV29-1	TRBD1	TRBJ1-4	CSVAPGTANEKLFF	TGCAGCGTCGCACCCGGGACAGCTAATGAAAAACTGTTTTTT
.	TRBV6-6	.	TRBJ1-5	CASSYSDNQPQHF	TGTGCCAGCAGTTACTCGGACAATCAGCCCCAGCATTTT
.	TRBV5-1	.	TRBJ1-1	CASSQTGTPNTEAFF	TGCGCCAGCAGCCAAACTGGGACACCGAACACTGAAGCTTTCTTT
.	TRBV11-2	.	TRBJ1-2	CASSLQGRGSGYTF	TGTGCCAGCAGCTTACAGGGCAGGGGAAGTGGCTACACCTTC